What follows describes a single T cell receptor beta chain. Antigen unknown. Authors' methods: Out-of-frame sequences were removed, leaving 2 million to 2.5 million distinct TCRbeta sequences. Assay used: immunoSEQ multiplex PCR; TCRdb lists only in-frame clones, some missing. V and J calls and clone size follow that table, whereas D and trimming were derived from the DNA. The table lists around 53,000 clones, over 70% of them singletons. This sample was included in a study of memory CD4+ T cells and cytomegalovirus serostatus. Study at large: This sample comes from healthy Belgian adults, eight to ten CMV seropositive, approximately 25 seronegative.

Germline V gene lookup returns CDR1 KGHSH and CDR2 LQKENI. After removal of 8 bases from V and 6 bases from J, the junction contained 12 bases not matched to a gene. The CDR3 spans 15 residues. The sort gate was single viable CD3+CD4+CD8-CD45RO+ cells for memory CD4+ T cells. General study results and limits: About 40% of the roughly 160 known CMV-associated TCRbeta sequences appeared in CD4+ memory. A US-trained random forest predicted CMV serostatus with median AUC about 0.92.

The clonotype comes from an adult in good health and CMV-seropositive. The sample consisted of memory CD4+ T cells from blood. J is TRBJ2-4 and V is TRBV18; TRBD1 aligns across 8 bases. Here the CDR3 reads CASAPGQVGLNIQYF. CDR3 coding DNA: TGTGCCAGCGCTCCGGGACAGGTTGGACTAAACATTCAGTACTTC.